This T cell receptor (beta chain) is drawn from a study of regulatory T cells in long-lasting Graves disease. Time point noted: newly diagnosed GD, antithyroid drugs for less than 3 months. Researchers made the TCR library from RNA that was extracted from PBMCs. Through Arm-PCR of CDR3 regions and iRepertoire HTBI primers, TCR beta libraries were built. TCRdb itself ran the multiplex PCR reads through MiXCR, one entry per CDR3 protein. The sample carries about 330,000 distinct CDR3 sequences, roughly 15% recorded once. Ten or more counts support this clonotype. The germline V gene encodes CDR1 SQVTM and CDR2 ANQGSEA. The junction had 7 bases not matched to a gene; V was cut back by 7 bases and J by 3 bases. The CDR3 has 13 residues. These same data were also listed under a study on T cells in Graves' hyperthyroidism and ophthalmopathy.

The sequences come from peripheral blood mononuclear cells (PBMCs), collected at new diagnosis, from a patient treated with antithyroid drugs. This chain joins TRBV29-1 and TRBJ1-1; 8 bases map to TRBD1. This sequence was found in a woman younger than 30 with Graves disease. The CDR3 here is CSAETGEDTEAFF. Written as DNA, the CDR3 is TGCAGCGCTGAGACAGGGGAAGACACTGAAGCTTTCTTT.